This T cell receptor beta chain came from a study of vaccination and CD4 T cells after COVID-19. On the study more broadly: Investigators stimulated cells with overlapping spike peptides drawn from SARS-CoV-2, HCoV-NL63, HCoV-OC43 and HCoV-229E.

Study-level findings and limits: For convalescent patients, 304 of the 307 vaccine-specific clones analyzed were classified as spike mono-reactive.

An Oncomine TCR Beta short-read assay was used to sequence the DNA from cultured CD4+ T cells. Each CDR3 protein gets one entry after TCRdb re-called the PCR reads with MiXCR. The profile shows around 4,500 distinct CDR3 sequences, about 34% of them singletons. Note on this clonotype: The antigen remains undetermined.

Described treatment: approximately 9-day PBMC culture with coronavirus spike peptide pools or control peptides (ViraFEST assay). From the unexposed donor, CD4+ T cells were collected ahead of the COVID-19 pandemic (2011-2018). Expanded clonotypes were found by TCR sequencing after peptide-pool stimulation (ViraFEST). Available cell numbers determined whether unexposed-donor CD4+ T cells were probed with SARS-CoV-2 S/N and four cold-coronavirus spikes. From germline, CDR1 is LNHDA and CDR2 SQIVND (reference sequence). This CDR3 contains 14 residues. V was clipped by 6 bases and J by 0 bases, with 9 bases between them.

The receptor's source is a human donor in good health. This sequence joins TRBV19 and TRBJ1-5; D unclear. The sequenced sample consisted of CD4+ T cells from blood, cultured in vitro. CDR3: CASRAAYSNQPQHF. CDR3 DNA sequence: TGTGCCAGTAGGGCAGCATATAGCAATCAGCCCCAGCATTTT.